The clone carrying this TCR beta chain was detected once. The target antigen is unknown. The repertoire was sequenced with immunoSEQ multiplex PCR; TCRdb's copy has only in-frame clones and lacks some. This sample yields about 84,000 clones, of which just over 90% are seen a single time; roughly 1.9% belongs to the top ten. This entry comes from a study of cytomegalovirus exposure and HLA in healthy donors. Overall study context: The same platform used for the 666 first-cohort repertoires was also used for the 90 to 150 validation repertoires, as a later analysis reported.

Unmatched junction bases numbered 8, after V lost 7 bases and J lost 4 bases. The CDR3 spans 14 residues. CDR1 and CDR2 from the germline V gene are MNHNS and SASEGT. Study-level points and caveats: Investigators reported about 160 TCR beta chains as tied to cytomegalovirus. A later analysis found first-cohort TCR clusters tended to co-occur in the approximately 110 validation repertoires. Usually a TCR sequence was rare, but some public TCRs were found in many donors.

This receptor was obtained from a young man in good health and CMV-seronegative. This chain uses TRBV6-1 with TRBJ1-1; 8 bases agree with TRBD1. Sequenced material: PBMCs. This CDR3 is CASTLDRAGTEAFF. CDR3 nucleotide sequence: TGTGCCAGCACCTTGGACAGGGCGGGCACTGAAGCTTTCTTT.